Listed here are 2 T cell receptor beta chains from one sample, sequenced in a study of cytomegalovirus exposure and HLA in healthy donors. Assay used: immunoSEQ multiplex PCR; TCRdb lists only in-frame clones, some missing. The profile shows roughly 79,000 clones, around 92% of them singletons. Sequencing was performed on PBMCs. These receptors came from a man aged 18 to 30 in good health and CMV-seronegative.

The chain is built from TRBV9 and TRBJ2-2; D is possibly TRBD2 (6 bases). Germline CDR1 reads SGDLS; CDR2 reads YYNGEE. The CDR3 loop spans 16 amino acids. V dropped 0 bases and J dropped 4 bases, with 13 bases sitting between them. The CDR3 reads CASSVGGTPVTGELFF. The CDR3, as DNA: TGTGCCAGCAGCGTAGGGGGGACTCCGGTCACCGGGGAGCTGTTTTTT.

This chain joins TRBV5-4 and TRBJ2-5, with 10 positions matching TRBD1. CDR1 and CDR2 (germline): SGHNT, YYREEE (reference sequence). This CDR3 is built from 17 residues. J lost 5 bases, V lost 5 bases, and 15 bases had no gene match. CDR3 sequence (DNA): TGTGCCAGCAGTTCTCCAAGGGGACAGGGGCATAGGGAGACCCAGTACTTC. Translated, it gives CASSSPRGQGHRETQYF.